What follows is one TCR beta chain and its context. What it binds is not known. The junction departs from germline at one end; a sequencing error may be responsible. This sample is drawn from a study of CD8 T cells in Susac syndrome. Sequencing of TCR beta was undertaken in CD8+ and CD4+ T cells derived from blood. While CD8+ and CD4+ T cells were isolated negatively, TEMRA cells were enriched by FACS. RNA totalling roughly 0.5 to 1 ug underwent reverse transcription with random hexamers. TCRdb fed the immunoSEQ multiplex PCR reads into MiXCR, producing one record per CDR3 protein. The sample lists 230,000 or so distinct CDR3 sequences, about 95% seen once, with about 0.088% in the top ten. The length of the CDR3 is 12 residues. The V gene's germline CDR1 is SGHDN and CDR2 FVKESK. Notes on the study in general: As the study acknowledged, the number of individuals in its TCR sequencing and HLA analysis was relatively small.

Sequencing used CD4+ T cells from PBMCs. This sequence was found in a human donor with multiple sclerosis. V gene TRBV14 combines with J gene TRBJ2-7, with D tentatively TRBD1 (5 bases). The chain's CDR3 is CASSQDTRVVDF. CDR3 DNA: TGTGCCAGCAGCCAAGATACCAGGGTAGTGGACTTC.